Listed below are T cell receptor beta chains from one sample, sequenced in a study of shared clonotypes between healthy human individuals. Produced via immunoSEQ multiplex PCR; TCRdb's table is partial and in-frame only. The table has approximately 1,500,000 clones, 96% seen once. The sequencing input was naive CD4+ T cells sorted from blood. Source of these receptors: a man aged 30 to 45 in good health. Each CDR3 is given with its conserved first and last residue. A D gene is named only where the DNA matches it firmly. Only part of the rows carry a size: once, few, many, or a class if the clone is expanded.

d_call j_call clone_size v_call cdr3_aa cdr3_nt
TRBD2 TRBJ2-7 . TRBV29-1 CSVDLAGEDYEQYF TGCAGCGTTGACCTAGCGGGAGAGGACTACGAGCAGTACTTC
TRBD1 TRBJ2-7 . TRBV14 CASSRGGPRSYEQYF TGTGCCAGCAGCCGAGGGGGCCCCCGGTCCTACGAGCAGTACTTC
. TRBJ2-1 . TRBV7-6 CASSLLGGYNEQFF TGTGCCAGCAGCCTTCTTGGGGGATACAATGAGCAGTTCTTC
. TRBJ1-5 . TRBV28 CASGYRYSNQPQHF TGTGCCAGCGGTTACAGGTACAGCAATCAGCCCCAGCATTTT
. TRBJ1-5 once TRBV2 CATQTQGNQPQHF TGTGCCACCCAAACGCAGGGCAATCAGCCCCAGCATTTT
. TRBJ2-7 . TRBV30 CAWSVRRTGRLYEQYF TGTGCCTGGAGTGTCCGGAGGACGGGGAGGCTCTACGAGCAGTACTTC
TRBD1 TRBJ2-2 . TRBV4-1 CASSQGPGQGTGELFF TGCGCCAGCAGCCAAGGGCCGGGACAGGGGACCGGGGAGCTGTTTTTT
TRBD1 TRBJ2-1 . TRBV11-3 CASSPRTGSNEQFF TGTGCCAGCAGCCCCCGGACAGGAAGCAATGAGCAGTTCTTC
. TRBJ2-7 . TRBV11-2 CASSLEARVYEQYF TGTGCCAGCAGCTTAGAAGCCAGGGTCTACGAGCAGTACTTC
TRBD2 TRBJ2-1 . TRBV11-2 CASSLRSGRLAENEQFF TGTGCCAGCAGCTTAAGATCCGGTCGGCTAGCGGAAAATGAGCAGTTCTTC
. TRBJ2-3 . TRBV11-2 CASSAYTSRADTQYF TGTGCCAGCAGCGCGTACACTTCCAGGGCAGATACGCAGTATTTT
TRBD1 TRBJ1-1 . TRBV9 CASSADRANAEAFF TGTGCCAGCAGCGCCGACAGGGCGAACGCTGAAGCTTTCTTT
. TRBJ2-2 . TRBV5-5 CASSFRVVNTGELFF TGTGCCAGCAGCTTCAGGGTTGTGAACACCGGGGAGCTGTTTTTT
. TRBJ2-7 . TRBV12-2 CASRLGGTKQYF TGTGCAAGTCGCTTAGGAGGGACTAAGCAGTACTTC
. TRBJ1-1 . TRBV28 CASSPLLGGAFF TGTGCCAGCAGTCCCCTTTTGGGTGGAGCTTTCTTT
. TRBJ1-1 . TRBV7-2 CASSLVFMGAFF TGTGCCAGCAGCTTAGTATTTATGGGAGCTTTCTTT
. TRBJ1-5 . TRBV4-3 CASSQEWSNQPQHF TGCGCCAGCAGCCAAGAATGGAGCAATCAGCCCCAGCATTTT
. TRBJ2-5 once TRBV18 CASSPGRQETQYF TGTGCCAGCTCACCGGGGCGGCAAGAGACCCAGTACTTC
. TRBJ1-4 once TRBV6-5 CASSWKTRNEKLFF TGTGCCAGCAGTTGGAAAACAAGGAATGAAAAACTGTTTTTT
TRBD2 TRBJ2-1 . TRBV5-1 CASSLQAGALYNEQFF TGCGCCAGCAGCTTGCAAGCGGGGGCCCTCTACAATGAGCAGTTCTTC
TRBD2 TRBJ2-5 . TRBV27 CASSTSSGNTLGTQYF TGTGCCAGCAGTACGTCTAGCGGGAATACCCTGGGGACCCAGTACTTC
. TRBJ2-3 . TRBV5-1 CASSLEGWGTDTQYF TGCGCCAGCAGCTTGGAGGGGTGGGGCACAGATACGCAGTATTTT
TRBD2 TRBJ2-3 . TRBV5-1 CASSPGTSGSTDTQYF TGCGCCAGCAGCCCCGGGACTAGCGGCAGCACAGATACGCAGTATTTT
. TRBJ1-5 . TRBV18 CASSRGGDQPQHF TGTGCCAGCTCACGGGGGGGGGATCAGCCCCAGCATTTT
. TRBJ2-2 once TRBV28 CASSLQYTGELFF TGTGCCAGCAGTTTGCAGTACACCGGGGAGCTGTTTTTT
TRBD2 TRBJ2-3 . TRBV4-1 CASSQESTSDFADTQYF TGCGCCAGCAGCCAAGAAAGTACTAGCGATTTCGCAGATACGCAGTATTTT
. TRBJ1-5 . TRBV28 CASSLNIGVGNQPQHF TGTGCCAGCAGTCTTAATATTGGTGTCGGGAATCAGCCCCAGCATTTT
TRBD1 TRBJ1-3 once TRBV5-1 CASSLGQGISGNTIYF TGCGCCAGCAGCTTGGGACAGGGGATCTCTGGAAACACCATATATTTT
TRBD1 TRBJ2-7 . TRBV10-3 CAIKAQGQGSSYEQYF TGTGCCATCAAGGCACAGGGACAGGGGAGTTCCTACGAGCAGTACTTC
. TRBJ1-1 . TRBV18 CASSPSANTEAFF TGTGCCAGCTCACCCTCGGCTAACACTGAAGCTTTCTTT
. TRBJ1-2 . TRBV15 CATSRDLRAIDGYTF TGTGCCACCAGCAGAGATTTGAGAGCGATTGACGGCTACACCTTC
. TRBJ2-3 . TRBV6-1 CASTLTDTQYF TGTGCCAGCACCCTGACAGATACGCAGTATTTT
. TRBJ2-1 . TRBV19 CASSETGYNEQFF TGTGCCAGTAGTGAAACAGGGTACAATGAGCAGTTCTTC
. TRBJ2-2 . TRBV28 CASSLIGIGTGELFF TGTGCCAGCAGTTTGATAGGGATCGGCACCGGGGAGCTGTTTTTT
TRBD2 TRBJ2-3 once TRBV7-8 CASSLTSAGDTQYF TGTGCCAGCAGCTTAACTAGCGCAGGAGATACGCAGTATTTT
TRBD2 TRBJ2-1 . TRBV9 CASSLSGGSLISDEQFF TGTGCCAGCAGCCTCTCTGGCGGGAGTTTAATCAGTGATGAGCAGTTCTTC
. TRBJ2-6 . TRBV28 CASIQGGGANVLTF TGTGCCAGCATTCAAGGTGGTGGGGCCAACGTCCTGACTTTC
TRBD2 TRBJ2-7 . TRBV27 CASSVLRLAGRSYEQYF TGTGCCAGCAGTGTTCTAAGATTAGCGGGCCGCTCCTACGAGCAGTACTTC
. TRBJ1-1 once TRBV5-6 CASSLVTLMNTEAFF TGTGCCAGCAGCTTGGTTACCCTGATGAACACTGAAGCTTTCTTT
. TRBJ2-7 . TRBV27 CASKVGGMAYF TGTGCCAGCAAGGTTGGCGGGATGGCGTACTTC
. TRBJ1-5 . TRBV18 CASSPSQVSSPYQPQHF TGTGCCAGCTCACCTAGTCAGGTCTCCTCTCCGTATCAGCCCCAGCATTTT
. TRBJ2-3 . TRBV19 CATVGYSLGTDTQYF TGTGCCACCGTGGGCTATAGCCTCGGCACAGATACGCAGTATTTT
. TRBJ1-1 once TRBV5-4 CASSLEAQRPYEAFF TGTGCCAGCAGCTTGGAAGCCCAAAGACCCTACGAAGCTTTCTTT
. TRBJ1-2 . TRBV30 CAWSISTSILNYGYTF TGTGCCTGGAGTATTTCGACATCGATTCTGAACTATGGCTACACCTTC
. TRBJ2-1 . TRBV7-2 CASSLVWWKSSYNEQFF TGTGCCAGCAGCTTAGTGTGGTGGAAGAGCTCCTACAATGAGCAGTTCTTC
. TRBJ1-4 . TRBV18 CASSPPWPLRGEKLFF TGTGCCAGCTCACCCCCCTGGCCCTTAAGGGGTGAAAAACTGTTTTTT
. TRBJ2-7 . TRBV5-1 CASSLGSSYEQYF TGCGCCAGCAGCTTGGGAAGCTCCTACGAGCAGTACTTC
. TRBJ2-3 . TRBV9 CASSVASTDTQYF TGTGCCAGCAGCGTAGCAAGCACAGATACGCAGTATTTT
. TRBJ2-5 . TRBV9 CASSVGPVETQYF TGTGCCAGCAGCGTTGGACCGGTTGAGACCCAGTACTTC
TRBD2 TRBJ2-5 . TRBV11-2 CASSSGLGFPRVQETQYF TGTGCCAGCAGCTCAGGACTAGGCTTCCCCCGGGTCCAAGAGACCCAGTACTTC
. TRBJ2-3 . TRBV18 CASSLGNTADTQYF TGTGCCAGCTCACTGGGTAATACGGCAGATACGCAGTATTTT
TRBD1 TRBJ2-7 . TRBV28 CASSTRGHSYEQYF TGTGCCAGCAGTACCAGGGGGCACTCCTACGAGCAGTACTTC
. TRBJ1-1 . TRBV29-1 CSVETGNTEAFF TGCAGCGTTGAGACAGGGAACACTGAAGCTTTCTTT